This TCR beta chain emerged from a study of T cells in Graves' hyperthyroidism and ophthalmopathy. The TCR beta CDR3 regions underwent amplification using RNA transcripts as the source. In the first-round RT-PCR of the TCR CDR3, the HTBI primer set was used. TCRdb independently ran MiXCR on the multiplex PCR reads; one entry per CDR3 protein. The sample shows about 410,000 distinct CDR3 sequences, roughly 15% of them seen only once. There are many counts of this clonotype. The specimen sequenced was blood. This TCR was sampled from a man younger than 30 with Graves' ophthalmopathy.

The CDR3 sequence: CASSYSVYPSNQPQHF. The CDR3 DNA sequence: TGTGCCAGCAGTTACTCGGTTTATCCGAGCAATCAGCCCCAGCATTTT. The rearrangement uses TRBV6-5 and TRBJ1-5; D is undetermined. The germline gives CDR1 MNHEY, CDR2 SVGAGI. V lost 0 bases and J 1 base, leaving 10 bases between the germline ends. The CDR3 has 16 residues.